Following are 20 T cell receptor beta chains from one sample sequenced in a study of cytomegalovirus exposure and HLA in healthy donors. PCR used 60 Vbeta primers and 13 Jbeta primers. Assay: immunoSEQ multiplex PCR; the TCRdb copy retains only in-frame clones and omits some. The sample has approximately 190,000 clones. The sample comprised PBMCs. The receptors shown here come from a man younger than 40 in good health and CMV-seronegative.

CDR3 bases: TGTGCCAGCAGTTTCGGACTAGCGGGAGGGGGGACCCAGTACTTC. This codes for CASSFGLAGGGTQYF. The rearrangement links TRBV28 to TRBJ2-5; 15 bases are a match to TRBD2. The CDR3 length is 15 residues. CDR1 MDHEN and CDR2 SYDVKM come from the germline V gene. Germline trimming cut 3 bases from V and 7 bases from J; bases unmatched to any gene: 3.

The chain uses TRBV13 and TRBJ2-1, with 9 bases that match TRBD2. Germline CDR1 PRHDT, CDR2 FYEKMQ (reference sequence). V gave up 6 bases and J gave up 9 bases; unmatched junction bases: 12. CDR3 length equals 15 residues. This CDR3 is CASSPLSGSLGEQFF. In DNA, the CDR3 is TGTGCCAGCAGTCCTCTTAGCGGGAGTCTAGGTGAGCAGTTCTTC.

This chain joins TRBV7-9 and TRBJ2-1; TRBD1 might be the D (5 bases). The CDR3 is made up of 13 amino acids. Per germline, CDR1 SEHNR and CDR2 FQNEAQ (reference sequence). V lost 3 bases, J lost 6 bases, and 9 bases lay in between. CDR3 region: CASSFRGVNEQFF. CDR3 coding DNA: TGTGCCAGCAGCTTTAGGGGTGTCAATGAGCAGTTCTTC.

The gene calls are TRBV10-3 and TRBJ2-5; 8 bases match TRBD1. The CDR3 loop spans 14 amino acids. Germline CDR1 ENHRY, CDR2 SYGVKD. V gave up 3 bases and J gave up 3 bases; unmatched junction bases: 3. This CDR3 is CAISDKTGEETQYF. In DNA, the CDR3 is TGTGCCATCAGTGATAAGACAGGGGAAGAGACCCAGTACTTC.

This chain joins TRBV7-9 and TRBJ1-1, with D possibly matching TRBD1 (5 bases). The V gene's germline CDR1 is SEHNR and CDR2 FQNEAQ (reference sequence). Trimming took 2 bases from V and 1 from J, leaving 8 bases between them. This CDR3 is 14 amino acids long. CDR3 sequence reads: CASSLTTGNTEAFF. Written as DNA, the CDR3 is TGTGCCAGCAGCTTAACTACAGGGAACACTGAAGCTTTCTTT.

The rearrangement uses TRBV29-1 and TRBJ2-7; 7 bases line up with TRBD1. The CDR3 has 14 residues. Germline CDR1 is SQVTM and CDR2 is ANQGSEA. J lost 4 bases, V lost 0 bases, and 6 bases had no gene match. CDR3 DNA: TGCAGCGTTGAAGATACTAGGGGGCGTTACGAGCAGTACTTC. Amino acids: CSVEDTRGRYEQYF.

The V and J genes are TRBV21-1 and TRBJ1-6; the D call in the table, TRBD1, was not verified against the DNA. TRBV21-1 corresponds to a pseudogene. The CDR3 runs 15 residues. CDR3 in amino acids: CASSKALPQDSPLHF. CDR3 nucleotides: TGTGCCAGCAGCAAAGCCCTCCCGCAGGATTCACCCCTCCACTTT.

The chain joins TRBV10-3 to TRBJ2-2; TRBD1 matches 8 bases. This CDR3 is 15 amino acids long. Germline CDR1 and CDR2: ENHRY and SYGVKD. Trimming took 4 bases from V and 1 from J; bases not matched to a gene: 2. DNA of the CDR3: TGTGCCATCAGTGCAGGGACAGGGAACACCGGGGAGCTGTTTTTT. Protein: CAISAGTGNTGELFF.

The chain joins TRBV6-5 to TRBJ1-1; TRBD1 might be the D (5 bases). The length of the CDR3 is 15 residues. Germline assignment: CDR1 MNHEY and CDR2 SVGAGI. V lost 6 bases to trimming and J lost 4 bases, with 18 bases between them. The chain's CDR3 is CASRRGVYDGTEAFF. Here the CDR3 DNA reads TGTGCCAGCAGGCGGGGGGTATACGATGGCACTGAAGCTTTCTTT.

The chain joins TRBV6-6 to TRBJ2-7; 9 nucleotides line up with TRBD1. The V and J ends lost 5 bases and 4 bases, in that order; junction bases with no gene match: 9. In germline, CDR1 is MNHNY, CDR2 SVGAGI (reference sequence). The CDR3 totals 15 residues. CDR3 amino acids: CASSTRSGTGYEQYF. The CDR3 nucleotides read TGTGCCAGCAGTACGAGATCCGGGACAGGGTACGAGCAGTACTTC.

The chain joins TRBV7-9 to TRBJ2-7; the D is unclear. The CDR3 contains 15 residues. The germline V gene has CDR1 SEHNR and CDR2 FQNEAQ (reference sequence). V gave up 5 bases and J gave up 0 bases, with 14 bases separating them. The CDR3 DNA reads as TGTGCCAGCAGCCCCGACACCACGAGCTCCTACGAGCAGTACTTC. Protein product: CASSPDTTSSYEQYF.

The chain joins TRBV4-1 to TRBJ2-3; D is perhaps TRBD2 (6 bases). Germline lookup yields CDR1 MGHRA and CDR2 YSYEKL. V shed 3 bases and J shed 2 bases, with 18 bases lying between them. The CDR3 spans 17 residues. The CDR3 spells CASSQVKWLADTDTQYF. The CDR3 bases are TGCGCCAGCAGCCAGGTAAAGTGGTTAGCGGACACAGATACGCAGTATTTT.

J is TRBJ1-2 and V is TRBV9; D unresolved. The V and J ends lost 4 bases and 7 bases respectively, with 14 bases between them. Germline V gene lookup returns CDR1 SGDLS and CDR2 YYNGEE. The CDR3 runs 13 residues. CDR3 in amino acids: CASSNRVLSGYTF. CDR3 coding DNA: TGTGCCAGCAGCAACCGCGTCTTATCTGGCTACACCTTC.

CDR3 sequence (DNA): TGTGCCAGCAGTTACTCAAGTGGCGGGTACGAGCAGTACTTC. This sequence encodes CASSYSSGGYEQYF. This chain joins TRBV6-5 and TRBJ2-7; TRBD2 is a possible D gene (5 bases). The germline V gene encodes CDR1 MNHEY and CDR2 SVGAGI. The ends were cut back, 0 bases at V and 4 bases at J, with 10 bases in the middle. The CDR3 is made up of 14 amino acids.

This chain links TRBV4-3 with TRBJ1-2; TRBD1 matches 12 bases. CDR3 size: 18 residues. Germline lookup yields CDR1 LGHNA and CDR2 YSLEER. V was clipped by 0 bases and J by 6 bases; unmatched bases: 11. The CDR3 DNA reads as TGCGCCAGCAGCCAAGATATGGGACAGGGGGCGCAGATTCATGGCTACACCTTC. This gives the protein CASSQDMGQGAQIHGYTF.

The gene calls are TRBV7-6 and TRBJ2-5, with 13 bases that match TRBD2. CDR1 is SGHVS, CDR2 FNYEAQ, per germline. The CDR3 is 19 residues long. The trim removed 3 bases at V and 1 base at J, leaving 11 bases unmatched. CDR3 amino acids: CASSFTGLAGEEGQETQYF. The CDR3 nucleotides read TGTGCCAGCAGCTTTACTGGACTAGCGGGAGAAGAGGGCCAAGAGACCCAGTACTTC.

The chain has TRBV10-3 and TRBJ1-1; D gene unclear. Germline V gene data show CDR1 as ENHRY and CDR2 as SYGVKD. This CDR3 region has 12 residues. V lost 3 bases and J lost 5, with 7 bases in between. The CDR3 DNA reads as TGTGCCATCAGTGAACGGTCGACTGAAGCTTTCTTT. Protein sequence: CAISERSTEAFF.

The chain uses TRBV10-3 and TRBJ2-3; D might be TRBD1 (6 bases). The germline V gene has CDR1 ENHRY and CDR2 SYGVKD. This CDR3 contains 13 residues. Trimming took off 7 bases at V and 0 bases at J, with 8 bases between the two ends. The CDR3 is CAINGQSTDTQYF. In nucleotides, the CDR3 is TGTGCCATCAATGGACAGAGCACAGATACGCAGTATTTT.

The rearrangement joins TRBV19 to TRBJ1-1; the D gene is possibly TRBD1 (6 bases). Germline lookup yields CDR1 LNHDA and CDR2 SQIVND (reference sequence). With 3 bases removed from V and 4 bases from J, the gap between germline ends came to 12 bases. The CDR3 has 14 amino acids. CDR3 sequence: CASSIQGPVTEAFF. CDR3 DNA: TGTGCCAGTAGTATTCAGGGGCCGGTCACTGAAGCTTTCTTT.

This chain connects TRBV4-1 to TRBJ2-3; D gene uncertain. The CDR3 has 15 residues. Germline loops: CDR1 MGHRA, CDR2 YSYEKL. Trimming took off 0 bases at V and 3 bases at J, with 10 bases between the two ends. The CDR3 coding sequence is TGCGCCAGCAGCCAAGATCGGTCCGGTACAGATACGCAGTATTTT. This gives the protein CASSQDRSGTDTQYF.